This T cell receptor (beta chain) was obtained from a study of cytomegalovirus exposure and HLA in healthy donors. The CDR3 totals 12 residues. The germline V and J ends were trimmed by 0 bases and 7 bases, with 8 bases remaining between them. Germline V CDR1 and CDR2: SGHDT, YYEEEE. Assay used: immunoSEQ multiplex PCR; TCRdb lists only in-frame clones, some missing. The sample shows some 170,000 clones, approximately 87% of them seen only once. The donors were in the roughly 110-subject validation cohort; that cohort was separate from the roughly 730-subject first cohort. Sequencing was done on a sample of PBMCs. The chain uses TRBV5-6 and TRBJ2-7; the D is unclear. The clonotype originates from a woman between 25 and 40 years old in good health and CMV-seronegative. CDR3 sequence reads: CASSLGGKEQYF. CDR3 in DNA: TGTGCCAGCAGCTTGGGCGGCAAAGAGCAGTACTTC.